One sample yielded the 21 T cell receptor beta chains listed below, sequenced in a study of regulatory T cells in long-lasting Graves disease. Specified time point: newly diagnosed GD, antithyroid drugs for less than 3 months. PBMCs were the source of the RNA used for TCR sequencing. The TCR beta library used iRepertoire HTBI primers with Arm-PCR amplification of CDR3. TCRdb reanalysed the multiplex PCR reads using MiXCR and keeps one entry per CDR3 protein. The sample shows a few hundred thousand distinct CDR3 sequences, approximately 12% of them seen only once. The data were also submitted as part of a second study, on T cells in Graves' hyperthyroidism and ophthalmopathy.

This sample comprised peripheral blood mononuclear cells (PBMCs), obtained at new diagnosis, from a patient treated with antithyroid drugs. The origin of the receptors is a young man with Graves disease.

This clonotype has ten or more counts. The rearrangement joins TRBV12-3 or TRBV12-4 to TRBJ2-1; no clear D gene. The CDR3 is made up of 12 amino acids. The V and J ends lost 7 bases and 7 bases respectively, with 11 bases between them. CDR3 in amino acids: CASTLVGNEQFF. CDR3 coding DNA: TGTGCCAGCACCCTCGTAGGGAATGAGCAGTTCTTC.

The chain recombines TRBV12-3 or TRBV12-4 with TRBJ2-2, with TRBD2 matching 8 bases. Germline trimming cut 6 bases from V and 4 bases from J; bases unmatched to any gene: 4. The CDR3 runs 14 residues. The CDR3 nucleotides are TGTGCCAGCAGCCCACTAGCGGTCACCGGGGAGCTGTTTTTT. Protein product: CASSPLAVTGELFF.

The J gene is TRBJ1-1, the V gene TRBV12-3 or TRBV12-4, with D perhaps matching TRBD1 (5 bases). This CDR3 region has 14 residues. V lost 7 bases and J lost 3, with 15 bases in between. The CDR3: CASTSDRIYTEAFF. The DNA for the CDR3 is TGTGCCAGCACCTCAGACAGAATTTACACTGAAGCTTTCTTT.

This clonotype was observed at least ten times. The rearrangement links TRBV20-1 to TRBJ2-3; TRBD1 matches at 7 bases. This CDR3 contains 13 residues. The V segment lost 8 bases and the J segment 1 base; nucleotides outside the gene matches: 6. Germline CDR1 is DFQATT and CDR2 is SNEGSKA (reference sequence). As DNA, the CDR3 is TGCAGTCCTCGACAGGGAGGCACAGATACGCAGTATTTT. Translated, it gives CSPRQGGTDTQYF.

The table lists this clonotype with many counts. The rearrangement uses TRBV15 and TRBJ2-1, with TRBD2 identical over 8 bases. Trimming took 1 base from V and 4 from J; bases not matched to a gene: 6. This CDR3 is built from 16 residues. Germline CDR1 is LNHNV and CDR2 is YYDKDF (reference sequence). CDR3 region: CATSRGVGRVYNEQFF. The DNA for the CDR3 is TGTGCCACCAGCAGAGGGGTCGGGAGGGTGTACAATGAGCAGTTCTTC. Full variable domain (remainder filled in from reference TRBV15 and TRBJ2-1): DAMVIQNPRYQVTQFGKPVTLSCSQTLNHNVMYWYQQKSSQAPKLLFHYYDKDFNNEADTPDNFQSRRPNTSFCFLDIRSPGLGDTAMYLCATSRGVGRVYNEQFFGPGTRLTVL.

This clonotype was observed at least ten times. The chain uses TRBV7-9 and TRBJ2-1; TRBD2 agrees at 9 bases. Trimming removed 7 bases from V and 6 bases from J; junction bases left unmatched: 10. Germline-derived CDR1 and CDR2 are SEHNR and FQNEAQ (reference sequence). The CDR3 has 15 residues. The CDR3 region is CASTISGRSGNEQFF. The DNA for the CDR3 is TGTGCCAGCACCATCAGCGGGAGGTCGGGCAATGAGCAGTTCTTC.

This clonotype was found many times. The chain combines TRBV6-1 with TRBJ2-5; tentatively, D is TRBD1 (6 bases). This CDR3 has 12 amino acids. CDR1 and CDR2 (germline): MNHNS, SASEGT. V was shortened by 6 bases and J by 7 bases, with 12 bases between the two germline ends. This chain's CDR3 is CASSHDRRTQYF. The CDR3 nucleotides are TGTGCCAGCAGCCACGACAGGAGGACCCAGTACTTC.

This clonotype was seen ten or more times. The chain joins TRBV30 to TRBJ2-5; D remains ambiguous. V lost 1 base to trimming and J lost 5 bases, with 14 bases between them. The CDR3 totals 14 residues. Germline CDR1 reads GTSNPN; CDR2 reads SVGIG (reference sequence). The CDR3 coding sequence is TGTGCCTGGAGTGAGGCTACTCGGTGGGAGACCCAGTACTTC. Encoded protein: CAWSEATRWETQYF.

Many counts were recorded for this clonotype. The chain links TRBV24-1 to TRBJ2-1; the D gene is possibly TRBD2 (5 bases). With 9 bases removed from V and 1 base from J, the gap between germline ends came to 12 bases. CDR3 length: 14 amino acids. CDR1 and CDR2 (germline): KGHDR, SFDVKD. The CDR3 nucleotides are TGTGCCACCGGAGGACTTGGGTCCTACAATGAGCAGTTCTTC. It is translated as CATGGLGSYNEQFF.

Many counts were recorded for this clonotype. The gene calls are TRBV6-1 and TRBJ2-5; TRBD2 matches at 8 bases. Germline CDR1 reads MNHNS; CDR2 reads SASEGT. J was trimmed by 4 bases and V by 8 bases; bases with no gene match: 9. The CDR3 runs 14 residues. CDR3 sequence: CASGRGGLRETQYF. CDR3 coding DNA: TGTGCCAGCGGCCGGGGGGGCCTCAGAGAGACCCAGTACTTC.

V is TRBV3-1 and J is TRBJ2-3; the D gene is possibly TRBD2 (6 bases). The CDR3 consists of 15 residues. V shed 6 bases and J shed 0 bases, with 13 bases lying between them. Germline CDR1 reads LGHDT; CDR2 reads YNNKEL (reference sequence). CDR3 DNA: TGTGCCAGCAGTCGCGGGGCGTCTAGCACAGATACGCAGTATTTT. Its translation is CASSRGASSTDTQYF.

This clonotype has ten or more counts. This chain uses TRBV6-1 with TRBJ1-5; D remains ambiguous. Germline V gives CDR1 MNHNS, CDR2 SASEGT. Trimming stripped 4 bases from V and 9 bases from J, with 16 bases between. The CDR3 totals 14 residues. DNA for the CDR3: TGTGCCAGCAGTGCCAGACGGATGGCGGGGCCCCAGCATTTT. It is translated as CASSARRMAGPQHF.

This clonotype showed up many times. The chain links TRBV7-2 to TRBJ2-7, with D tentatively TRBD1 or TRBD2 (5 bases each). In germline, CDR1 is SGHTA, CDR2 FQGNSA. The length of the CDR3 is 16 residues. Trimming took 3 bases from V and 7 from J, leaving 22 bases between them. The CDR3 region is CASSLQGRGRTREQYF. CDR3 DNA: TGTGCCAGCAGCTTGCAGGGTCGGGGAAGAACTAGAGAGCAGTACTTC.

There are many counts of this clonotype. V is TRBV6-1 and J is TRBJ2-7, with 8 bases lining up with TRBD1. Germline CDR1 reads MNHNS; CDR2 reads SASEGT. The V gene end was trimmed by 8 bases and the J gene end by 0 bases; junction bases not matched to a gene: 12. The length of the CDR3 is 16 residues. CDR3 in DNA: TGTGCCAGCCGTACTAACTCAGGGGGCAACTCCTACGAGCAGTACTTC. It encodes CASRTNSGGNSYEQYF.

This clonotype was observed at least ten times. The chain carries TRBV6-5 and TRBJ2-7; TRBD1 aligns across 8 bases. Germline trimming cut 4 bases from V and 5 bases from J; bases unmatched to any gene: 10. Germline loops: CDR1 MNHEY, CDR2 SVGAGI. The CDR3 consists of 15 residues. CDR3 sequence reads: CASSFTGTGYHEQYF. CDR3 sequence (DNA): TGTGCCAGCAGTTTTACCGGGACAGGATATCACGAGCAGTACTTC.

This clonotype turned up a few times. The chain employs TRBV11-2 and TRBJ1-4; D is uncertain. V dropped 6 bases and J dropped 3 bases, with 14 bases sitting between them. This CDR3 contains 15 residues. CDR1 and CDR2 from the germline V gene are SGHAT and FQNNGV. The CDR3 region is CASSLGRVANEKLFF. The CDR3 DNA sequence: TGTGCCAGCAGTCTCGGGAGAGTAGCTAATGAAAAACTGTTTTTT.

About this clonotype: A much larger clonotype is one base distant, so this may be a read error. This rearrangement joins TRBV29-1 to TRBJ1-1; possible D gene TRBD1, 5 bases. Germline loops: CDR1 SQVTM, CDR2 ANQGSEA. The V end lost 2 bases, the J end lost 4 bases, and 14 bases lay between the germline ends. The CDR3 is made up of 14 amino acids. CDR3 sequence: CSVEIGRATTEAFF. The CDR3, as DNA: TGCAGCGTTGAAATCGGCAGGGCAACCACTGAAGCTTTCTTT.

The table lists this clonotype with a few counts. The chain links TRBV25-1 to TRBJ2-2; 9 positions match TRBD2. Trimming cost V 8 bases and J 5 bases; bases outside gene matches: 12. This CDR3 has 16 amino acids. CDR1 and CDR2 (germline): MGHDK, SYGVNS. The CDR3 region is CASRTAAGGGTGELFF. DNA for the CDR3: TGTGCCAGCCGTACGGCAGCGGGAGGAGGGACCGGGGAGCTGTTTTTT.

This clonotype appeared many times. V gene TRBV18 combines with J gene TRBJ2-7; 8 bases are shared with TRBD2. This CDR3 comprises 14 residues. The V gene end was trimmed by 1 base and the J gene end by 4 bases; junction bases not matched to a gene: 3. The germline CDR1 and CDR2 sequences are KGHSH and LQKENI. The CDR3 loop reads CASSPQREGYEQYF. CDR3 in DNA: TGTGCCAGCTCACCACAACGGGAGGGTTACGAGCAGTACTTC.

In its sample, this clonotype was seen a few times. The chain combines TRBV7-9 with TRBJ2-1; D gene unclear. This CDR3 has 17 amino acids. The V end was cut by 7 bases, the J end by 0 bases, with 19 bases between. CDR1 SEHNR and CDR2 FQNEAQ come from the germline V gene (reference sequence). CDR3 residues: CASTSHRATHSYNEQFF. The CDR3 coding sequence is TGTGCCAGCACCTCGCACCGAGCTACCCACTCCTACAATGAGCAGTTCTTC.

Remarks on this clonotype: A much larger clone lies one base from this, so it may be a read error. The rearrangement uses TRBV2 and TRBJ2-5; the D gene is possibly TRBD2 (5 bases). Trimming shortened V by 8 bases and J by 1 base, and 14 bases separated the two germline ends. This CDR3 contains 14 residues. Germline V CDR1 and CDR2: SNHLY, FYNNEI. CDR3 nucleotide sequence: TGTGCCAGCGTGCCCCGGACTTCCCAAGAGACCCAGTACTTC. Its protein product is CASVPRTSQETQYF.